Listed here are 5 T cell receptor beta chains from one sample, sequenced in a study of cytomegalovirus exposure and HLA in healthy donors (dated by TCRdb to 2015 to 2018). The library came from the immunoSEQ multiplex PCR assay. The multiplex PCR relied on a mix of 60 forward primers for TCR Vbeta segments and 13 reverse primers for TCR Jbeta segments. TCRdb provides this immuneACCESS table in a form limited to in-frame rearrangements. Some clones are lacking; in checked studies, under half of them reflect an unresolved V gene, and why the rest are absent is not known. For this sample the table gives approximately 170,000 clones, of which over 70% were detected only once. Jointly, the top ten make up 7% of the sample. The sample was PBMCs. The source is a woman aged 40 to 49 in good health and CMV-seropositive.

The chain is built from TRBV7-9 and TRBJ1-4; the match to TRBD1 covers 7 bases. CDR3 length: 17 amino acids. V gave up 2 bases and J gave up 4 bases; unmatched junction bases: 10. Germline lookup yields CDR1 SEHNR and CDR2 FQNEAQ (reference sequence). The CDR3 region is CASSLRTGEAHNEKLFF. Here the CDR3 DNA reads TGTGCCAGCAGCTTACGTACAGGGGAGGCCCATAATGAAAAACTGTTTTTT.

Points on this clone: Distinct nucleotide sequences in the sample also encode this CDR3. The chain is built from TRBV4-2 and TRBJ1-1, with D unresolved. The V gene's germline CDR1 is LGHNA and CDR2 YNFKEQ. Trimming removed 0 bases from V and 6 bases from J, with 8 bases in between. The CDR3 consists of 13 residues. The CDR3 DNA reads TGTGCCAGCAGCCAAGAGGTGAGATCTGAAGCTTTCTTT. Amino acids: CASSQEVRSEAFF.

This chain joins TRBV10-1 and TRBJ2-1, with 9 bases fitting TRBD1. The CDR3 loop spans 15 amino acids. V shed 6 bases, J shed 7 bases, and the junction held 10 bases outside the gene matches. Germline V CDR1 and CDR2: WNHNN, SYGVQD (reference sequence). The CDR3 reads CASSHRTGEWNEQFF. CDR3 DNA: TGCGCCAGCAGCCACAGGACAGGGGAGTGGAATGAGCAGTTCTTC.

DNA for the CDR3: TGTGCCTGGAGTACCAGGGGCGATTCACCCCTCCACTTT. Protein: CAWSTRGDSPLHF. This chain joins TRBV30 and TRBJ1-6; a possible D gene is TRBD1 (6 bases). Per the germline V gene, CDR1 is GTSNPN and CDR2 is SVGIG (reference sequence). This CDR3 is 13 amino acids long. The V and J ends lost 2 bases and 8 bases respectively, with 10 bases between them. The variable domain in full, with the rest retrieved from reference TRBV30 and TRBJ1-6, is SQTIHQWPATLVQPVGSPLSLECTVEGTSNPNLYWYRQAAGRGLQLLFYSVGIGQISSEVPQNLSASRPQDRQFILSSKKLLLSDSGFYLCAWSTRGDSPLHFGNGTRLTVT.

This clone was found a few times. This chain links TRBV28 with TRBJ1-1; the D gene is possibly TRBD1 (6 bases). Germline values: CDR1 MDHEN, CDR2 SYDVKM. Trimming pared 5 bases from V and 6 bases from J, leaving 22 bases between. This CDR3 spans 16 amino acids. CDR3 in DNA: TGTGCCAGCAGTCCCGTCCTTTTTACAGGGTTCCCTGAAGCTTTCTTT. The encoded protein is CASSPVLFTGFPEAFF.